What follows are 18 T cell receptor beta chains derived from one specimen sequenced in a study of patients and donors after allogeneic stem cell transplantation (dated by TCRdb to about 2020). The library came from RT-PCR. Sequenced using a NextSeq 550. TCRdb itself trimmed the public reads at Q25 with fastp, ran MiXCR and retained productive beta chains. Every distinct CDR3 protein forms one entry, paired with its most common genes and DNA. The sample yields approximately 200,000 distinct CDR3 sequences; over 12% were counted once. The ten largest clones add up to under 14% of the sample. Material: blood, either unsorted or a sorted T cell fraction (not recorded which). The receptor source for this set is a human donor who was either an allogeneic HSCT recipient or a stem cell or donor lymphocyte infusion donor (not recorded which). It is not recorded whose cells these are; they may come from a transplant donor.

This clonotype was found many times. This chain uses TRBV3-1 with TRBJ2-7, with 9 bases fitting TRBD1. The CDR3 runs to 16 residues. The V and J ends lost 0 bases and 0 bases, in that order; junction bases with no gene match: 3. CDR1 and CDR2 (germline): LGHDT, YNNKEL (reference sequence). CDR3 DNA: TGTGCCAGCAGCCAAGAGGGACAGGGATTCTCCTACGAGCAGTACTTC. It specifies CASSQEGQGFSYEQYF.

At least ten counts were recorded for this clonotype. This rearrangement joins TRBV11-1 to TRBJ2-7; D is possibly TRBD1 (6 bases). The germline V gene has CDR1 SGHAT and CDR2 FQDESV (reference sequence). The CDR3 length is 16 residues. Between the trimmed V and J ends, which lost 5 bases and 0 bases, there was a span of 17 bases. The CDR3 region is CASSPRGSFSSYEQYF. CDR3 nucleotides: TGTGCCAGCAGCCCTAGGGGGTCTTTCAGCTCCTACGAGCAGTACTTC. The full variable domain, in which reference TRBV11-1 and TRBJ2-7 provide the parts outside the CDR3, is EAEVAQSPRYKITEKSQAVAFWCDPISGHATLYWYRQILGQGPELLVQFQDESVVDDSQLPKDRFSAERLKGVDSTLKIQPAELGDSAMYLCASSPRGSFSSYEQYFGPGTRLTVT.

In this sample, this clonotype turned up a few times. The chain links TRBV14 to TRBJ2-7; perhaps D is TRBD1 or TRBD2 (6 bases each). This CDR3 has 14 residues. Germline V CDR1 and CDR2: SGHDN, FVKESK. V dropped 0 bases and J dropped 7 bases, with 13 bases sitting between them. The CDR3 DNA follows: TGTGCCAGCAGCCAAGAGTTCACAGGGAGGGAGCAGTACTTC. Translated, it gives CASSQEFTGREQYF. The full variable domain, in which reference TRBV14 and TRBJ2-7 provide the parts outside the CDR3, is EAGVTQFPSHSVIEKGQTVTLRCDPISGHDNLYWYRRVMGKEIKFLLHFVKESKQDESGMPNNRFLAERTGGTYSTLKVQPAELEDSGVYFCASSQEFTGREQYFGPGTRLTVT.

This rearrangement joins TRBV2 to TRBJ2-7, with 8 positions matching TRBD1. This CDR3 region has 15 residues. Germline V gives CDR1 SNHLY, CDR2 FYNNEI. V shed 4 bases and J 2 bases; nucleotides not matched to a gene: 7. CDR3 sequence (DNA): TGTGCCAGCAGTGTTTCGGGACAGGCTGCCTACGAGCAGTACTTC. Amino acid sequence: CASSVSGQAAYEQYF. The variable domain in full, completed from reference TRBV2 and TRBJ2-7, reads EPEVTQTPSHQVTQMGQEVILRCVPISNHLYFYWYRQILGQKVEFLVSFYNNEISEKSEIFDDQFSVERPDGSNFTLKIRSTKLEDSAMYFCASSVSGQAAYEQYFGPGTRLTVT.

The chain employs TRBV12-3 or TRBV12-4 and TRBJ1-1, with D maybe TRBD1 (5 bases). This CDR3 has 17 amino acids. V dropped 5 bases and J dropped 0 bases, with 19 bases sitting between them. CDR3 sequence reads: CASSPTVGRVMNTEAFF. DNA for the CDR3: TGTGCCAGCAGTCCTACGGTGGGCAGGGTGATGAACACTGAAGCTTTCTTT.

This clonotype was found many times. This chain connects TRBV3-1 to TRBJ2-2, with D perhaps TRBD2 (5 bases). Germline loops: CDR1 LGHDT, CDR2 YNNKEL (reference sequence). The CDR3 length is 16 residues. Deletions cut 5 bases from V and 0 bases from J, with 13 bases between. For the CDR3, the DNA is TGTGCCAGCAGCGAGGGCCGCAGAGCGAACACCGGGGAGCTGTTTTTT. The encoded protein is CASSEGRRANTGELFF.

This clonotype has ten or more counts. The chain combines TRBV11-1 with TRBJ1-1; D is unresolved. Trimming stripped 3 bases from V and 0 bases from J, with 11 bases between. The CDR3 length is 15 residues. CDR1 and CDR2 from the germline V gene are SGHAT and FQDESV (reference sequence). The CDR3 nucleotides read TGTGCCAGCAGCTTTTCGGACTCAATGAACACTGAAGCTTTCTTT. Encoded protein: CASSFSDSMNTEAFF. The whole variable domain, remainder taken from reference TRBV11-1 and TRBJ1-1, is EAEVAQSPRYKITEKSQAVAFWCDPISGHATLYWYRQILGQGPELLVQFQDESVVDDSQLPKDRFSAERLKGVDSTLKIQPAELGDSAMYLCASSFSDSMNTEAFFGQGTRLTVV.

The table lists this clonotype with a few counts. The genes are TRBV7-2 and TRBJ2-1; 9 bases are shared with TRBD2. From germline, CDR1 is SGHTA and CDR2 FQGNSA. Germline trimming cut 2 bases from V and 10 bases from J; bases unmatched to any gene: 6. The CDR3 has 14 residues. As DNA, the CDR3 is TGTGCCAGCAGCTTAAGGAACAGCGGGGGGGAGCAGTTCTTC. It specifies CASSLRNSGGEQFF.

This clonotype was seen at least ten times. The chain uses TRBV29-1 and TRBJ2-7; D not certain. The CDR3 runs to 12 residues. Germline V gene data show CDR1 as SQVTM and CDR2 as ANQGSEA. The V end lost 5 bases, the J end lost 2 bases, and 10 bases lay between the germline ends. The CDR3, as DNA: TGCAGCGTTACTCGAAGCACCTACGAGCAGTACTTC. The encoded protein is CSVTRSTYEQYF.

This clonotype has at least ten counts. J is TRBJ2-5 and V is TRBV3-1; D is ambiguous. There are 13 residues in the CDR3. From germline, CDR1 is LGHDT and CDR2 YNNKEL (reference sequence). V lost 1 base to trimming and J lost 4 bases, with 7 bases between them. The CDR3 region has the DNA TGTGCCAGCAGCCAAGCTGTGGTAGAGACCCAGTACTTC. Translating gives CASSQAVVETQYF.

V and J are TRBV20-1 and TRBJ1-5; D perhaps matches TRBD1 (5 bases). Germline loops: CDR1 DFQATT, CDR2 SNEGSKA (reference sequence). CDR3 length: 14 amino acids. V shed 3 bases and J shed 2 bases, with 11 bases lying between them. CDR3 in amino acids: CSASQGVGNQPQHF. For the CDR3, the DNA is TGCAGTGCTAGTCAGGGTGTGGGCAATCAGCCCCAGCATTTT.

Note on this clonotype: With a much larger clone just one base away, this may be a read error. This sequence joins TRBV9 and TRBJ1-6; TRBD1 aligns across 7 bases. This CDR3 has 14 residues. Germline V gene lookup returns CDR1 SGDLS and CDR2 YYNGEE. The chain's CDR3 is CASSVTGVDSPPHF. The DNA of the CDR3 is TGTGCCAGCAGCGTTACAGGGGTGGATTCACCCCCCCACTTT.

This clonotype was found many times. The chain is built from TRBV7-8 and TRBJ2-7; TRBD2 matches 9 bases. The length of the CDR3 is 18 residues. The J segment lost 4 bases and the V segment lost 0 bases, leaving 13 bases of the junction unmatched. CDR1 SGHVS and CDR2 FQNEAQ come from the germline V gene. This CDR3 reads CASSLATPPRAGGYEQYF. CDR3 bases: TGTGCCAGCAGCTTAGCCACACCCCCCCGAGCGGGGGGTTACGAGCAGTACTTC.

This clonotype was seen repeatedly, ten times or more. The V and J genes are TRBV18 and TRBJ1-4; D is undetermined. Trimming removed 3 bases at V and 8 bases at J, with 7 bases between. The germline gives CDR1 KGHSH, CDR2 LQKENI. The CDR3 spans 12 residues. The CDR3 sequence is CASSPLHEKLFF. The CDR3 coding sequence is TGTGCCAGCTCACCCCTACACGAAAAACTGTTTTTT.

This clonotype was seen many times. The rearrangement joins TRBV27 to TRBJ2-1; 9 bases align to TRBD2. The J segment lost 7 bases and the V segment lost 2 bases, leaving 9 bases of the junction unmatched. There are 16 residues in the CDR3. CDR1 and CDR2 from the germline V gene are MNHEY and SMNVEV (reference sequence). The DNA of the CDR3 is TGTGCCAGCAGTTTAATTAGCGGGGGAGATCTGAATGAGCAGTTCTTC. Its protein product is CASSLISGGDLNEQFF.

The chain joins TRBV3-1 to TRBJ1-4; D ambiguous. The germline gives CDR1 LGHDT, CDR2 YNNKEL (reference sequence). V was trimmed by 0 bases and J by 0 bases, leaving 14 bases between them. CDR3 length: 18 amino acids. The CDR3 nucleotides read TGTGCCAGCAGCCAAGAACGGTTCAGGCTTGCAACTAATGAAAAACTGTTTTTT. Its protein product is CASSQERFRLATNEKLFF.

Many counts were recorded for this clonotype. CDR3 region: CASSFKGNQPQHF. Here the CDR3 DNA reads TGTGCCAGCAGTTTTAAGGGGAATCAGCCCCAGCATTTT. The chain couples TRBV12-3 or TRBV12-4 to TRBJ1-5; tentative D call: TRBD1 (5 bases). This CDR3 contains 13 residues. Trimming left V 3 bases short and J 4 bases short, with 7 bases between.

The chain joins TRBV30 to TRBJ2-7; 11 bases are shared with TRBD2. CDR3 length: 14 residues. CDR1 is GTSNPN and CDR2 is SVGIG in the germline V gene (reference sequence). V gave up 4 bases and J gave up 9 bases; unmatched junction bases: 11. The CDR3 protein is CAWNFWTSGFGQYF. DNA of the CDR3: TGTGCCTGGAACTTTTGGACTAGCGGGTTCGGGCAGTACTTC.